Listed below are T cell receptor beta chains from one sample, sequenced in a study of metastatic and nonmetastatic thyroid tumors. TCRdb re-called clones via MiXCR from the PCR reads. The sample lists roughly 50,000 clones, 22% occurring once. The sample consisted of blood. The receptors here all came from a male donor with papillary thyroid cancer or a benign thyroid nodule (not recorded which). Some clones in this sample may be carry-over from other donors' samples. CDR3s include the opening cysteine and the closing phenylalanine or tryptophan. The order of the fields is clone size, V gene, D gene, J gene, CDR3 protein, CDR3 DNA. D genes are given only for firm matches. Clone sizes are given selectively: once, few, many, or a class where the clone is expanded.

once,TRBV10-2,TRBD2,TRBJ2-3,CASSGRDRLLAGGTDTQYF,TGCGCCAGCAGTGGCCGGGACAGGCTCCTAGCGGGAGGCACAGATACGCAGTATTTT
many,TRBV19,TRBD1,TRBJ2-5,CASSLTSTGAETQYF,TGTGCCAGTAGTCTGACGTCAACAGGGGCAGAGACCCAGTACTTC
.,TRBV20-1,.,TRBJ2-7,CSASFLGTYEQYF,TGCAGTGCTAGTTTTCTAGGAACCTACGAGCAGTACTTC
many,TRBV28,.,TRBJ2-7,CASSLQGPYEQYF,TGTGCCAGCAGTTTACAAGGGCCCTACGAGCAGTACTTC
.,TRBV20-1,.,TRBJ2-7,CSASWPTRLTYEQYF,TGCAGTGCTAGTTGGCCGACGCGACTTACCTACGAGCAGTACTTC
many,TRBV29-1,.,TRBJ1-2,CSAPSLGTHGYTF,TGCAGCGCCCCTTCTTTGGGGACTCATGGCTACACCTTC
medium-sized,TRBV4-1,.,TRBJ1-4,CASSRASTNEKLFF,TGCGCCAGCAGCAGGGCTTCCACTAATGAAAAACTGTTTTTT
many,TRBV27,.,TRBJ2-1,CASSSDGNEQFF,TGTGCCAGCAGTTCGGATGGTAATGAGCAGTTCTTC
.,TRBV28,TRBD2,TRBJ2-5,CASSPAGTSEETQYF,TGTGCCAGCAGTCCCGCGGGGACTAGCGAAGAGACCCAGTACTTC
.,TRBV18,TRBD2,TRBJ2-1,CASSPGTRNDEQFF,TGTGCCAGCTCACCGGGGACTAGGAACGATGAGCAGTTCTTC
many,TRBV12-3/TRBV12-4,.,TRBJ2-1,CASSLFNEQFF,TGTGCCAGCAGTTTATTCAATGAGCAGTTCTTC
many,TRBV19,.,TRBJ2-6,CASLEQGRSGANVLTF,TGTGCCAGTCTGGAGCAGGGAAGATCTGGGGCCAACGTCCTGACTTTC
.,TRBV7-2,.,TRBJ2-7,CASSFKGLNEQYF,TGTGCCAGCAGCTTTAAGGGGTTGAACGAGCAGTACTTC
many,TRBV6-5,.,TRBJ1-1,CASSYLDRQDEAFF,TGTGCCAGCAGTTACCTAGACCGACAGGATGAAGCTTTCTTT
.,TRBV11-1,TRBD2,TRBJ2-1,CASSLVAASGSRNEQFF,TGTGCCAGCAGCTTAGTGGCGGCTAGCGGGAGTCGGAATGAGCAGTTCTTC
few,TRBV6-1,TRBD2,TRBJ2-3,CASSERTSGARTGTQYF,TGTGCCAGCAGTGAACGGACTAGCGGGGCTCGCACAGGTACGCAGTATTTT
many,TRBV5-1,.,TRBJ1-1,CASSLGQARDTEAFF,TGCGCCAGCAGCTTGGGACAGGCACGTGACACTGAAGCTTTCTTT
.,TRBV3-1,TRBD2,TRBJ2-7,CASSRGASGSSEQYF,TGTGCCAGCAGCCGAGGCGCTAGCGGGAGTAGCGAGCAGTACTTC
.,TRBV19,.,TRBJ2-3,CASSIWASSTDMQYF,TGTGCCAGTAGTATATGGGCTTCAAGCACGGATATGCAGTATTTT
many,TRBV20-1,TRBD2,TRBJ2-5,CSAIPPSGSTETQYF,TGCAGTGCTATCCCTCCTAGCGGGAGTACAGAGACCCAGTACTTC
few,TRBV28,.,TRBJ2-7,CASISVGGAGTYYEQYF,TGTGCCAGCATTTCCGTGGGGGGGGCAGGAACCTACTACGAGCAGTACTTC
many,TRBV5-6,TRBD1,TRBJ2-7,CASSRTGGYYEQYF,TGTGCCAGCAGCAGGACAGGGGGTTACTACGAGCAGTACTTC
many,TRBV6-1,.,TRBJ1-1,CASSTGMNTEAFF,TGTGCCAGCAGTACAGGGATGAACACTGAAGCTTTCTTT
.,TRBV9,.,TRBJ1-5,CASSREGVVNQPQHF,TGTGCCAGCAGCAGGGAGGGGGTTGTTAATCAGCCCCAGCATTTT
many,TRBV6-1,TRBD1,TRBJ2-5,CASSPGQEETQYF,TGTGCCAGCAGTCCGGGACAGGAAGAGACCCAGTACTTC
.,TRBV27,.,TRBJ1-6,CASRERSSYNSPLHF,TGTGCCAGCAGAGAACGGAGCTCCTATAATTCACCCCTCCACTTT
many,TRBV9,.,TRBJ2-5,CASSVMGERETQYF,TGTGCCAGCAGCGTAATGGGGGAGAGGGAGACCCAGTACTTC
many,TRBV7-9,.,TRBJ1-3,CASSSYSSGNTIYF,TGTGCCAGCAGCAGTTACAGCTCTGGAAACACCATATATTTT
many,TRBV30,TRBD1,TRBJ1-1,CASYTGQGRAEAFF,TGTGCCTCCTACACGGGACAGGGGAGGGCTGAAGCTTTCTTT
many,TRBV7-8,.,TRBJ2-7,CASSLMRQLTYEQYF,TGTGCCAGCAGCTTAATGCGGCAACTGACCTACGAGCAGTACTTC
.,TRBV3-1,TRBD1,TRBJ2-7,CASGKRGRSHEQYF,TGTGCCAGCGGGAAGAGGGGGCGATCCCACGAGCAGTACTTC
few,TRBV20-1,TRBD1,TRBJ2-7,CSAPPPDRGREGEQYF,TGCAGTGCTCCTCCTCCGGACAGGGGGAGAGAGGGCGAGCAGTACTTC
many,TRBV6-1,TRBD2,TRBJ2-7,CASSQGSSGGGSYEQYF,TGTGCCAGCAGTCAGGGGTCTTCGGGAGGGGGAAGCTACGAGCAGTACTTC
.,TRBV5-1,TRBD1,TRBJ2-7,CASSGTGNYEQYF,TGCGCCAGCAGCGGGACAGGAAATTACGAGCAGTACTTC
once,TRBV5-1,.,TRBJ2-7,CASSLPPYYEQYF,TGCGCCAGCAGCTTACCCCCATACTACGAGCAGTACTTC
.,TRBV3-1,.,TRBJ1-3,CASSSRGSIGNTIYF,TGTGCCAGCAGCTCCCGGGGGTCTATTGGAAACACCATATATTTT
many,TRBV3-1,.,TRBJ1-3,CASSQGPLSGNTIYF,TGTGCCAGCAGCCAAGGGCCTCTCTCTGGAAACACCATATATTTT
many,TRBV29-1,TRBD1,TRBJ2-7,CSVIRTGTYEQYF,TGCAGCGTCATTCGGACAGGGACCTACGAGCAGTACTTC
few,TRBV5-1,.,TRBJ2-1,CASSLVPGSPNNEQFF,TGCGCCAGCAGCTTGGTCCCTGGGTCCCCGAACAATGAGCAGTTCTTC
many,TRBV6-1,.,TRBJ2-7,CASSEIFPGRSRSYEQYF,TGTGCCAGCAGTGAAATTTTTCCGGGACGCTCCAGGTCCTACGAGCAGTACTTC
.,TRBV20-1,.,TRBJ2-7,CSAQLRHRSYEQYF,TGCAGTGCCCAACTCCGACACCGCTCCTACGAGCAGTACTTC
.,TRBV27,TRBD2,TRBJ2-7,CASSPWNSGIGRYYEQYF,TGTGCCAGCAGTCCCTGGAATAGCGGGATAGGAAGGTACTACGAGCAGTACTTC
.,TRBV24-1,.,TRBJ2-2,CATRGLDSSTGELFF,TGTGCCACCAGGGGATTAGACAGTAGCACCGGGGAGCTGTTTTTT
many,TRBV28,.,TRBJ2-7,CASSLLTDFSYEQYF,TGTGCCAGCAGTTTATTGACGGATTTCTCCTACGAGCAGTACTTC
.,TRBV19,.,TRBJ2-7,CARPGPLRSYEQYF,TGTGCCAGGCCGGGACCCCTACGGTCCTACGAGCAGTACTTC
many,TRBV7-9,.,TRBJ2-1,CASMRSATRNEQFF,TGTGCCAGCATGCGATCGGCCACTAGGAATGAGCAGTTCTTC
many,TRBV20-1,.,TRBJ2-7,CSARGPLYEQYF,TGCAGTGCTAGAGGTCCACTCTACGAGCAGTACTTC
many,TRBV27,.,TRBJ1-1,CASSSGGYEAFF,TGTGCCAGCAGTTCCGGGGGATATGAAGCTTTCTTT
many,TRBV19,.,TRBJ2-3,CASSIWASSTDTQYF,TGTGCCAGTAGTATATGGGCTTCAAGCACAGATACGCAGTATTTT
.,TRBV6-1,.,TRBJ2-7,CASSERAESYEQYF,TGTGCCAGCAGTGAAAGGGCAGAGTCCTACGAGCAGTACTTC
.,TRBV6-1,.,TRBJ1-5,CASIFAGVSNQPQHF,TGTGCCAGCATCTTTGCCGGGGTAAGCAATCAGCCCCAGCATTTT
.,TRBV6-2/TRBV6-3,TRBD1,TRBJ2-2,CASSYPPGQGATSTGELFF,TGTGCCAGCAGTTACCCCCCGGGACAGGGAGCGACAAGCACCGGGGAGCTGTTTTTT
medium-sized,TRBV5-1,TRBD1,TRBJ2-7,CASSLEPDRGTYEQYF,TGCGCCAGCAGCTTGGAGCCGGACAGGGGTACTTACGAGCAGTACTTC
.,TRBV11-1,.,TRBJ2-7,CASSYRRERTYEQYF,TGTGCCAGCAGCTATCGGAGGGAGAGAACCTACGAGCAGTACTTC
many,TRBV7-8,.,TRBJ1-5,CASSLAGGNQPQHF,TGTGCCAGCAGTTTAGCAGGGGGCAATCAGCCCCAGCATTTT